These 16 T cell receptor beta chains came from one sample sequenced in a study of cytomegalovirus exposure and HLA in healthy donors. A multiplex PCR was run with 60 Vbeta primers and 13 Jbeta primers. Sequencing used immunoSEQ multiplex PCR; TCRdb keeps in-frame clones, though not all of them. The sample has some 110,000 clones, roughly 70% seen once; the top ten hold roughly 0.82%. Input material: PBMCs. The receptors were sampled from a woman in her thirties in good health and CMV-seronegative.

This clone was seen a few times. This chain connects TRBV4-3 to TRBJ1-2; D is unclear. This CDR3 comprises 15 residues. The ends were cut back, 0 bases at V and 3 bases at J, with 11 bases in the middle. Germline V gene data show CDR1 as LGHNA and CDR2 as YSLEER. The CDR3 region has the DNA TGCGCCAGCAGCCAAGATGAACAGTCCTACTATGGCTACACCTTC. This translates into CASSQDEQSYYGYTF.

The J gene is TRBJ1-2, the V gene TRBV29-1, with TRBD1 matching 7 bases. Germline CDR1 SQVTM, CDR2 ANQGSEA. The CDR3 consists of 14 residues. Trimming cost V 4 bases and J 4 bases; bases outside gene matches: 9. The CDR3 DNA sequence: TGCAGCGTTGTTGAAGTGACAGGGTCCTATGGCTACACCTTC. Translating it yields CSVVEVTGSYGYTF. Variable domain in full (rest from reference TRBV29-1 and TRBJ1-2): SAVISQKPSRDICQRGTSLTIQCQVDSQVTMMFWYRQQPGQSLTLIATANQGSEATYESGFVIDKFPISRPNLTFSTLTVSNMSPEDSSIYLCSVVEVTGSYGYTFGSGTRLTVV.

The rearrangement joins TRBV2 to TRBJ2-1; 11 bases fit TRBD2. Germline trimming cut 5 bases from V and 7 bases from J; bases unmatched to any gene: 7. Germline V gives CDR1 SNHLY, CDR2 FYNNEI. The CDR3 runs to 15 residues. The DNA of the CDR3 is TGTGCCAGCAGTAAACTAGCGGGAGTAGGTAATGAGCAGTTCTTC. This sequence encodes CASSKLAGVGNEQFF.

This clone has just a few counts. V usage is TRBV19 and J usage is TRBJ1-3; 7 nucleotides match TRBD1. Germline V gene lookup returns CDR1 LNHDA and CDR2 SQIVND (reference sequence). V shed 1 base, J shed 8 bases, and the junction held 5 bases outside the gene matches. The CDR3 has 14 amino acids. Here the CDR3 reads CASSIGLTGDTIYF. CDR3 bases: TGTGCCAGTAGTATAGGTCTCACAGGGGACACCATATATTTT.

Remarks on this clone: A junction end diverges from the germline sequence, so it may reflect a read error. Other DNA sequences within the sample encode an identical CDR3. This chain links TRBV14 with TRBJ1-1; 11 nucleotides match TRBD1. This CDR3 spans 15 amino acids. Germline V gives CDR1 SGHDN, CDR2 FVKESK. The CDR3 region is CASSQEDRGLSEAFF. Here the CDR3 DNA reads TGTGCCAGCAGCCAAGAGGACAGGGGGCTCTCTGAAGCCTTCTTT.

This chain connects TRBV2 to TRBJ1-5; D is possibly TRBD1 (6 bases). The CDR3 runs to 15 residues. CDR1 and CDR2 from the germline V gene are SNHLY and FYNNEI. The V end was cut by 1 base, the J end by 1 base, with 8 bases between. The CDR3 nucleotides read TGTGCCAGCAGTGAAGACAGGGTCAGCAATCAGCCCCAGCATTTT. This translates into CASSEDRVSNQPQHF. Full variable domain (rest looked up from reference TRBV2 and TRBJ1-5): EPEVTQTPSHQVTQMGQEVILRCVPISNHLYFYWYRQILGQKVEFLVSFYNNEISEKSEIFDDQFSVERPDGSNFTLKIRSTKLEDSAMYFCASSEDRVSNQPQHFGDGTRLSIL.

J is TRBJ2-1 and V is TRBV29-1, with 12 bases aligning to TRBD2. The CDR3 spans 14 residues. V dropped 6 bases and J dropped 8; count of bases not matched to a gene: 8. CDR1 and CDR2 (germline): SQVTM, ANQGSEA. CDR3 DNA: TGCAGCGTCGACAGACTAGCGGGGGCCGATGAGCAGTTCTTC. Translated, it gives CSVDRLAGADEQFF.

This clone has more than one count but fewer than ten. The chain uses TRBV14 and TRBJ1-1; D not certain. This CDR3 comprises 14 residues. The germline CDR1 and CDR2 sequences are SGHDN and FVKESK. The V and J ends lost 5 bases and 4 bases respectively, with 14 bases between them. Here the CDR3 reads CASSYQEFPTEAFF. The DNA of the CDR3 is TGTGCCAGCAGCTACCAAGAGTTCCCCACTGAAGCTTTCTTT.

This chain joins TRBV6-1 and TRBJ2-1; TRBD2 aligns across 13 bases. Germline CDR1 and CDR2: MNHNS and SASEGT. V was pared by 4 bases and J by 4 bases, with 1 base of the junction left unmatched. The CDR3 is made up of 15 amino acids. CDR3 sequence (DNA): TGTGCCAGCAGTGGGGGACTAGCGGGGTACAATGAGCAGTTCTTC. Its protein is CASSGGLAGYNEQFF.

The chain has TRBV4-3 and TRBJ1-4; D perhaps matches TRBD1 (5 bases). Germline V gene sequence: CDR1 LGHNA, CDR2 YSLEER. This CDR3 spans 18 amino acids. The V end was cut by 1 base, the J end by 3 bases, with 18 bases between. The chain's CDR3 is CASSQGYGSGTANEKLFF. Written as DNA, the CDR3 is TGCGCCAGCAGCCAAGGTTACGGCAGCGGGACGGCTAATGAAAAACTGTTTTTT.

This clone was counted once. This sequence joins TRBV6-5 and TRBJ2-3; D perhaps matches TRBD1 (5 bases). The CDR3 consists of 14 residues. Trimming removed 6 bases from V and 2 bases from J, with 12 bases in between. The germline V gene encodes CDR1 MNHEY and CDR2 SVGAGI. The CDR3 loop is CASSPHRSTDTQYF. The CDR3 DNA reads as TGTGCCAGCAGCCCACACAGGTCCACAGATACGCAGTATTTT.

This chain connects TRBV30 to TRBJ1-4, with a possible D match to TRBD1 (5 bases). V dropped 0 bases and J dropped 4 bases, with 6 bases sitting between them. Germline V gene sequence: CDR1 GTSNPN, CDR2 SVGIG (reference sequence). The CDR3 extends over 13 amino acids. CDR3 in DNA: TGTGCCTGGAGTGTTGGACATAATGAAAAACTGTTTTTT. It yields the protein CAWSVGHNEKLFF.

This chain links TRBV7-2 with TRBJ2-7; unclear D gene. V dropped 4 bases and J dropped 0 bases, with 4 bases sitting between them. Germline loops: CDR1 SGHTA, CDR2 FQGNSA. There are 12 residues in the CDR3. The CDR3 DNA reads as TGTGCCAGCAGCTCCAACTCCTACGAGCAGTACTTC. It translates to CASSSNSYEQYF.

V gene TRBV30 combines with J gene TRBJ1-5, with D hard to call. The CDR3 contains 15 residues. The germline V gene encodes CDR1 GTSNPN and CDR2 SVGIG (reference sequence). V dropped 2 bases and J dropped 4 bases, with 15 bases sitting between them. The CDR3, as DNA: TGTGCCTGGAGTCCCGGGAGGTCAAGGAATCAGCCCCAGCATTTT. Its protein is CAWSPGRSRNQPQHF.

This clone was counted a few times. The chain links TRBV7-2 to TRBJ2-3; 9 bases agree with TRBD2. V was pared by 1 base and J by 5 bases, with 10 bases of the junction left unmatched. The CDR3 covers 17 residues. Germline CDR1 is SGHTA and CDR2 is FQGNSA. In DNA form, the CDR3 reads TGTGCCAGCAGCTTAGGTTGGGCGGGGGGGCAGGGAGATACGCAGTATTTT. This gives the protein CASSLGWAGGQGDTQYF.

J is TRBJ1-2 and V is TRBV4-3, with 11 bases matching TRBD1. This CDR3 is built from 14 residues. The germline V gene has CDR1 LGHNA and CDR2 YSLEER. V was pared by 4 bases and J by 5 bases, with 3 bases of the junction left unmatched. This chain's CDR3 is CASSRGQGDYGYTF. The CDR3 nucleotides read TGCGCCAGCAGCCGGGGACAGGGGGATTATGGCTACACCTTC.